The rows below give T cell receptor beta chains drawn from one sample of a study of STAT3 mutations in large granular lymphocyte leukemia. The assay was immunoSEQ multiplex PCR, and TCRdb's table has in-frame clones only and misses some. This sample carries some 30,000 clones, 60% to 85% of them seen once, and the ten largest clones take 25% to 35%. Sequenced input: peripheral blood mononuclear cells. These receptor sequences come from a woman between 45 and 60 years old with T-cell large granular lymphocyte leukemia. Some clones in this sample may be carry-over from other donors' samples. Each CDR3 is given with its conserved first and last residue. The D gene is left open where the match is weak. For some rows the clone size is stated as once, few or many, or as a class when expanded; others skip it.

clone size	CDR3 length	J gene	D gene	V gene	CDR3 protein	CDR3 DNA
.	12	TRBJ1-4	.	TRBV28	CASRSVGRGLFF	TGTGCCAGCAGGTCGGTCGGACGAGGACTGTTTTTT
.	13	TRBJ2-3	.	TRBV18	CASSQHSTDTQYF	TGTGCCAGCTCACAACACAGTACAGATACGCAGTATTTT
.	13	TRBJ1-5	.	TRBV10-3	CAISEQGSQPQHF	TGTGCCATCAGTGAGCAGGGTAGTCAGCCCCAGCATTTT
medium-sized	15	TRBJ1-4	.	TRBV5-5	CASSPLGVPYEKLFF	TGTGCCAGCAGCCCCCTAGGGGTCCCTTATGAAAAACTGTTTTTT
.	12	TRBJ1-2	.	TRBV9	CASSDPWHGYTF	TGTGCCAGCAGCGATCCCTGGCACGGCTACACCTTC
once	14	TRBJ1-2	.	TRBV9	CASSPSGTLYGYTF	TGTGCCAGCAGCCCTTCCGGGACCCTTTATGGCTACACCTTC
few	14	TRBJ2-7	TRBD2	TRBV11-1	CASSQGLAVYEQYF	TGTGCCAGCAGCCAGGGACTAGCGGTCTACGAGCAGTACTTC
.	13	TRBJ2-7	.	TRBV4-3	CASSQDPRGEQYF	TGCGCCAGCAGCCAAGATCCCCGGGGCGAGCAGTACTTC
.	16	TRBJ2-7	TRBD1	TRBV28	CASSSDRDSIGDEQYF	TGTGCCAGCAGTTCGGACCGGGACAGTATCGGCGACGAGCAGTACTTC
once	10	TRBJ2-1	.	TRBV30	CAWVRGEQFF	TGTGCCTGGGTACGAGGTGAGCAGTTCTTC
.	19	TRBJ2-7	TRBD1	TRBV14	CASSPAIPNPGQKTNEQYF	TGTGCCAGCAGCCCTGCCATACCTAATCCGGGACAGAAAACTAACGAGCAGTACTTC
.	17	TRBJ2-1	.	TRBV7-9	CASSPQGAWRSNNEQFF	TGTGCCAGCAGCCCCCAGGGTGCTTGGAGGAGTAACAATGAGCAGTTCTTC
.	13	TRBJ1-1	.	TRBV6-6	CASSSQGNTEAFF	TGTGCCAGCAGTTCGCAGGGTAACACTGAAGCTTTCTTT
.	14	TRBJ1-2	.	TRBV7-9	CASSLALSLDGYTF	TGTGCCAGCAGCTTAGCGCTGTCACTGGATGGCTACACCTTC
.	12	TRBJ1-2	.	TRBV2	CASKETVYGYTF	TGTGCCAGCAAAGAGACGGTCTATGGCTACACCTTC
.	15	TRBJ2-1	.	TRBV30	CAWMPGEPNYNEQFF	TGTGCCTGGATGCCCGGGGAGCCGAACTACAATGAGCAGTTCTTC
.	13	TRBJ1-2	.	TRBV7-8	CASSLGTAYGYTF	TGTGCCAGCAGCCTCGGCACGGCCTATGGCTACACCTTC
.	15	TRBJ2-3	TRBD1	TRBV6-6	CASSYGGQGIDTQYF	TGTGCCAGCAGTTACGGGGGACAGGGGATCGATACGCAGTATTTT
.	16	TRBJ1-4	.	TRBV5-1	CASSLEGSGTNEKLFF	TGCGCCAGCAGCTTGGAGGGGAGTGGGACTAATGAAAAACTGTTTTTT
.	12	TRBJ2-7	.	TRBV6-6	CASSYASYEQYF	TGTGCCAGCAGTTACGCCTCCTACGAGCAGTACTTC
.	15	TRBJ2-5	.	TRBV10-3	CAIKGRLVDQETQYF	TGTGCCATCAAAGGGAGATTGGTCGACCAAGAGACCCAGTACTTC
few	15	TRBJ2-3	TRBD2	TRBV30	CAWSAGLAGGDTQYF	TGTGCCTGGAGTGCGGGACTAGCGGGGGGAGATACGCAGTATTTT
.	14	TRBJ1-3	.	TRBV10-1	CASSNYGLGNTIYF	TGCGCCAGCAGTAACTACGGCCTCGGAAACACCATATATTTT
.	12	TRBJ2-1	TRBD2	TRBV29-1	CSVGAGGNEQFF	TGCAGCGTTGGGGCGGGAGGCAATGAGCAGTTCTTC
.	15	TRBJ2-5	TRBD1	TRBV4-1	CASSRALTGGETQYF	TGCGCCAGCAGCCGCGCGTTGACAGGGGGGGAGACCCAGTACTTC
.	14	TRBJ2-7	TRBD1	TRBV4-1	CASSQDDRGREQYF	TGCGCCAGCAGCCAAGATGACAGGGGACGCGAGCAGTACTTC
.	14	TRBJ2-7	.	TRBV5-1	CASSLPGSAYEQYF	TGCGCCAGCAGCTTGCCCGGGAGTGCCTACGAGCAGTACTTC
.	15	TRBJ2-3	.	TRBV7-6	CASSPWGLNTDTQYF	TGTGCCAGCAGCCCCTGGGGACTGAACACAGATACGCAGTATTTT
.	14	TRBJ2-3	.	TRBV5-1	CASRDLAGTDTQYF	TGCGCCAGCAGGGATTTGGCTGGCACAGATACGCAGTATTTT
.	14	TRBJ2-5	TRBD1	TRBV18	CASSSGQGGETQYF	TGTGCCAGCTCATCGGGACAGGGTGGGGAGACCCAGTACTTC
few	15	TRBJ2-3	.	TRBV21-1	CARVLAGGGTDTQYF	TGTGCCAGGGTTCTAGCGGGAGGGGGCACAGATACGCAGTATTTT
few	14	TRBJ1-4	.	TRBV4-3	CASSRSAMQEKLFF	TGCGCCAGCAGCCGGTCGGCCATGCAGGAAAAACTGTTTTTT
few	14	TRBJ1-5	.	TRBV2	CASKESGVNQPQHF	TGTGCCAGCAAGGAGTCAGGGGTCAATCAGCCCCAGCATTTT
.	14	TRBJ1-2	.	TRBV29-1	CSVVWQVSRVGYTF	TGCAGCGTTGTATGGCAAGTCTCTCGGGTTGGCTACACCTTC
.	14	TRBJ2-7	TRBD2	TRBV15	CATGATSGSYEQYF	TGTGCCACCGGGGCAACTAGCGGGAGCTACGAGCAGTACTTC
.	11	TRBJ1-5	.	TRBV28	CASSTDQPQHF	TGTGCCAGTTCAACGGATCAGCCCCAGCATTTT
few	15	TRBJ2-1	.	TRBV2	CASSGISLASGEQFF	TGTGCCAGCAGTGGAATCTCCCTTGCCTCCGGTGAGCAGTTCTTC
.	13	TRBJ2-7	.	TRBV28	CASSPNQRYEQYF	TGTGCCAGCAGTCCAAATCAGCGGTACGAGCAGTACTTC
once	16	TRBJ2-7	TRBD1	TRBV5-4	CASSLAGTGGSDEQYF	TGTGCCAGCAGCTTAGCCGGGACAGGGGGTTCCGACGAGCAGTACTTC
.	14	TRBJ1-1	.	TRBV9	CASSVAGRDTEAFF	TGTGCCAGCAGCGTAGCAGGCAGGGACACTGAAGCTTTCTTT
.	15	TRBJ1-5	.	TRBV15	CATSRVGSTNQPQHF	TGTGCCACCAGCAGAGTTGGCAGCACAAATCAGCCCCAGCATTTT
.	14	TRBJ2-3	TRBD1	TRBV7-9	CASSLTGVRDTQYF	TGTGCCAGCAGCTTGACAGGGGTTCGAGATACGCAGTATTTT
.	15	TRBJ2-5	.	TRBV5-4	CASKSRVQPQETQYF	TGTGCCAGCAAATCCCGGGTTCAGCCACAAGAGACCCAGTACTTC
.	17	TRBJ1-2	.	TRBV5-1	CASSPAGVVAAGYGYTF	TGCGCCAGCAGCCCGGCCGGGGTAGTCGCGGCCGGCTATGGCTACACCTTC